This TCR beta chain was sequenced for a study of identical twins. Comments on this clonotype: What it binds is not known.

Germline CDR1 and CDR2: MDHEN and SYDVKM. The V gene end was trimmed by 5 bases and the J gene end by 4 bases; junction bases not matched to a gene: 5. The CDR3 covers 14 residues. A universal primer site was added by template switching, and unique molecular identifiers were carried by the cDNA. TCRdb passed the 5' RACE reads through MiXCR, listing each CDR3 protein once. The sample consists of some 900,000 distinct CDR3 sequences, approximately 13% of them appearing once. Study results and caveats: Carriage of fewer insertions was seen in abundant cord blood beta clonotypes, whereas memory repertoires showed none. Zero-insertion analyses were open to partial confounding by invariant MAIT and iNKT cells. Cross-sectional statistical analysis was relied on for the conclusions, without the same donors being followed.

The same sample was also studied in work on yellow fever vaccine responses in identical twins.

Specimen: PBMCs. The chain employs TRBV28 and TRBJ2-5; 9 bases are shared with TRBD1. The TCR comes from a young woman in good health. As DNA, the CDR3 is TGTGCCAGCAGTCGACAGGGGGTCAGAGAGACCCAGTACTTC. Encoded protein: CASSRQGVRETQYF. Together with reference TRBV28 and TRBJ2-5, the CDR3 gives the full variable domain: DVKVTQSSRYLVKRTGEKVFLECVQDMDHENMFWYRQDPGLGLRLIYFSYDVKMKEKGDIPEGYSVSREKKERFSLILESASTNQTSMYLCASSRQGVRETQYFGPGTRLLVL.